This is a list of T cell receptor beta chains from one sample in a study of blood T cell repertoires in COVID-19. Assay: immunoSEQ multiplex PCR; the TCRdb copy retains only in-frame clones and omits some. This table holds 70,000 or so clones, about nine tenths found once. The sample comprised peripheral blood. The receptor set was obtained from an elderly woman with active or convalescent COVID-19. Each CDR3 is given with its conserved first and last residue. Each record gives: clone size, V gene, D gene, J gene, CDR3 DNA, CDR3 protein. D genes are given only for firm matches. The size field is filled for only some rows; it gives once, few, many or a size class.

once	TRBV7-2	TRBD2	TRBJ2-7	TGTGCCAGCGGACTAGCGTGGGGCGAGCAGTACTTC	CASGLAWGEQYF
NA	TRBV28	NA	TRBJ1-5	TGTGCCAGTATGGGGGCAGGCTCACTTGCCTTACCCCAGCATTTT	CASMGAGSLALPQHF
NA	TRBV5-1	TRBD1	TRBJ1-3	TGCGCCAGCAGCAGACAGGGATATAGCTCTGGAAACACCATATATTTT	CASSRQGYSSGNTIYF
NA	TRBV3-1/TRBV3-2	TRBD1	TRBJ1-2	TGTGCCAGCAGGACAGGGAGCGGATATGGCTACACCTTC	CASRTGSGYGYTF
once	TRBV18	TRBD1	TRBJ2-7	TGTGCCAGCTCCCCGGACAGGGCCTACGAGCAGTACTTC	CASSPDRAYEQYF
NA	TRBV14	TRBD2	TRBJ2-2	TGTGCCAGCAGCCACCGGGGGGGCACCGGGGAGCTGTTTTTT	CASSHRGGTGELFF
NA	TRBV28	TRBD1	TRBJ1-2	TGTGCCAGCAGTCCCCTCGGGCACCAGGGGGAGGTCTATGGCTACACCTTC	CASSPLGHQGEVYGYTF
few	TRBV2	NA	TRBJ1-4	TGTGCCGGAAGCAATGACAGGTCTAATGAAAAACTGTTTTTT	CAGSNDRSNEKLFF
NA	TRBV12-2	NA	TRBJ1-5	TGTGCAAGTCGCTTGACAGAAAATTATAGCAATCAGCCCCAGCATTTT	CASRLTENYSNQPQHF
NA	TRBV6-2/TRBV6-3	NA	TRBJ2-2	TGTGCCAGCAGTTGGCAGATTAACACCGGGGAGCTGTTTTTT	CASSWQINTGELFF
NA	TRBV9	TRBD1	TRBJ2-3	TGTGCCAGCAGCGTCGGGACAGGGGCAGATACGCAGTATTTT	CASSVGTGADTQYF
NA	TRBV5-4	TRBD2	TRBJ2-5	TGTGCCAGCGGGTTAGCGGGGACTTTCCAAGAGACCCAGTACTTC	CASGLAGTFQETQYF
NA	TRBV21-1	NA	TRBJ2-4	TGTGCCAGCAGCAAGAAGGGACTACTACTAAACATTCAGTACTTC	CASSKKGLLLNIQYF
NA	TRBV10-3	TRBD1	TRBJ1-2	TGTGCCATCAGCGAAGGAGTCGGGACAGCGATAAGCAACACCTTC	CAISEGVGTAISNTF
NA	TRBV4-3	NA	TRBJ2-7	TGCGCCAGCAGCCAAGACTACACGGGGGTCACCTACGAGCAGTACTTC	CASSQDYTGVTYEQYF
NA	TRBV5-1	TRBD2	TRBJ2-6	TGCGCCAGCAGCTTGCGGGGGGGTGCTGGGGCCAACGTCCTGACTTTC	CASSLRGGAGANVLTF
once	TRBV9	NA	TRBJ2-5	TGTGCCAGCAGCGTAGCAGGGAATCAAGAGACCCAGTACTTC	CASSVAGNQETQYF
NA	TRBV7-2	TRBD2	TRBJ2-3	TGTGCCAGCAGCTTAGCGCCTAGCGGGGGATCAGATACGCAGTATTTT	CASSLAPSGGSDTQYF
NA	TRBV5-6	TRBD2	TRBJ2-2	TGTGCCAGCAGCCCGGGGGGGGTCACCGGGGAGCTGTTTTTT	CASSPGGVTGELFF
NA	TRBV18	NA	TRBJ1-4	TGTGCCAGCTCACCACCGGGGGACTGGTATGAAAAACTGTTTTTT	CASSPPGDWYEKLFF
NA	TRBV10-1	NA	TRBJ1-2	TGCGCCAGCAGAATTCTGAGGGTTGGGAAGCAAAACTATGGCTACACCTTC	CASRILRVGKQNYGYTF
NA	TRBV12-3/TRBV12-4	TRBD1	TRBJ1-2	TGTGCCAGCACATTGGACAGGGCGGAGGGCTACACCTTC	CASTLDRAEGYTF
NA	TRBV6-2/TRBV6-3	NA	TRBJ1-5	TGTGCCAGCAGTTACTCACCAGGCCAGGGTCAGCCCCAGCATTTT	CASSYSPGQGQPQHF
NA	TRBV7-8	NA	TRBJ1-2	TGTGCCAGCAGTCCCCAAGGACAATCAGGCTACACCTTC	CASSPQGQSGYTF
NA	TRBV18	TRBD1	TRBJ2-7	TGTGCCAGCTCACCGCCCGGGACAGGGCCCTACGAGCAGTACTTC	CASSPPGTGPYEQYF
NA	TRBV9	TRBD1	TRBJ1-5	TGTGCCAGCAGCGTAGATCCCGACAGGGTAGGTCAGCCCCAGCATTTT	CASSVDPDRVGQPQHF